The rows below give T cell receptor beta chains drawn from one sample of a study of blood T cell repertoires in COVID-19. TCRdb keeps only in-frame clones here, not all; method: immunoSEQ multiplex PCR. Here the sample spans fewer than 90,000 clones, about 87% being singletons. The sequenced material came from peripheral blood. Receptors were obtained from a woman of 80 years or more with active COVID-19. CDR3s include the opening cysteine and the closing phenylalanine or tryptophan. A D gene is named only where the DNA matches it firmly.

cdr3_length | d_call | j_call | v_call | cdr3_nt | cdr3_aa
16 | . | TRBJ2-3 | TRBV18 | TGTGCCAGCTCACCACCGGATGGGCAAAACACAGATACGCAGTATTTT | CASSPPDGQNTDTQYF
13 | TRBD1 | TRBJ2-4 | TRBV9 | TGTGCCAGCAGCGACGGACAGGGGGACATTCAGTACTTC | CASSDGQGDIQYF
15 | TRBD2 | TRBJ2-7 | TRBV6-2/TRBV6-3 | TGTGCCAGCAGTTACTCGGGACTAGCGGACTACGAGCAGTACTTC | CASSYSGLADYEQYF
16 | TRBD1 | TRBJ1-6 | TRBV14 | TGTGCCAGCAAGGTAAGAGGGGGCGCCCGGAATTCACCCCTCCACTTT | CASKVRGGARNSPLHF
14 | . | TRBJ1-3 | TRBV7-2 | TGTGCCAGCAGCCCCCAGCGGGGGGGAAACACCATATATTTT | CASSPQRGGNTIYF
16 | . | TRBJ2-1 | TRBV4-1 | TGCGCCAGCAGCCAAGAACGCGACACCGCGTACAATGAGCAGTTCTTC | CASSQERDTAYNEQFF
13 | TRBD1 | TRBJ1-2 | TRBV5-4 | TGTGCCAGCAGCTCCGGACAGGGGGCGGGCTACACCTTC | CASSSGQGAGYTF
12 | . | TRBJ2-1 | TRBV10-3 | TGTGCCATCAGTGAGTCCGGCGGGGCCGTGATCTTC | CAISESGGAVIF
17 | TRBD2 | TRBJ2-6 | TRBV10-3 | TGTGCCATCAGTGAGTCTAGCGGGAGGGCTGGGGCCAACGTCCTGACTTTC | CAISESSGRAGANVLTF
16 | . | TRBJ1-2 | TRBV10-3 | TGTGCCATCGATCGGGGAGTCGGAGGGGCTAACTATGGCTACACCTTC | CAIDRGVGGANYGYTF
12 | . | TRBJ2-7 | TRBV12-3/TRBV12-4 | TGTGCCAGCAGTTTGGACAACTACGAGCAGTACTTC | CASSLDNYEQYF
16 | . | TRBJ1-6 | TRBV6-6 | TGTGCCAGCAGTACGGTGGGGGGTACCTATAATTCACCCCTCCACTTT | CASSTVGGTYNSPLHF
14 | . | TRBJ1-2 | TRBV29-1 | TGCAGCGTTGAAGTTGGCAGGGGCTTCTATGGCTACACCTTC | CSVEVGRGFYGYTF
15 | . | TRBJ2-5 | TRBV28 | TGTGCCAGCAGTTCGGCAGGGGAAGGACAAGAGACCCAGTACTTC | CASSSAGEGQETQYF
17 | TRBD1 | TRBJ2-2 | TRBV28 | TGTGCCAGCAGGTCTCATCTGGGACAGGGGAACACCGGGGAGCTGTTTTTT | CASRSHLGQGNTGELFF
15 | . | TRBJ2-1 | TRBV7-6 | TGTGCCAGCAGCAACCCAGGGGAGGGCGGCAATGAGCAGTTCTTC | CASSNPGEGGNEQFF
20 | TRBD2 | TRBJ2-4 | TRBV6-6 | TGTGCCAGCAGTCCCTTCTCTTCAGCGGGGGTTACGTTAGCCAAAAACATTCAGTACTTC | CASSPFSSAGVTLAKNIQYF
13 | . | TRBJ1-6 | TRBV4-3 | TGCGCCAGCAGCCAAGATCGGGGTTCACCCCTCCACTTT | CASSQDRGSPLHF